These 23 T cell receptor gamma chains share one sample of origin, sequenced in a study of γδ T cells in repeated Plasmodium falciparum infection. Flow sorting of PBMC yielded separate Vgamma9/Vdelta2+ and Vdelta2-negative gammadelta T cell populations for bulk repertoire analysis. TCRdb reapplied CATT to the multiplex PCR reads. This table holds 12,000 to 15,000 gamma-chain clones, around 1.6% found once. Sequencing was done on a sample of gamma-delta T cells from blood. The receptors derive from a pool of human donors (malaria-infected and uninfected, not separated).

This clone was detected ten times or more. TCRdb has a much larger clone's protein, which differs at residue 7 from the translation of this DNA, likely because of a read error; what is shown is the protein translated from the DNA. This chain links TRGV3 with TRGJ1 or TRGJ2. Trimming took 2 bases from V and 8 from J; bases not matched to a gene: 3. The germline V gene encodes CDR1 VTNTFY and CDR2 YDVSTARD (reference sequence). The CDR3 extends over 11 amino acids. The CDR3 DNA sequence: TGTGCCACCTGGGACACCAATAAGAAACTCTTT. Amino acid sequence: CATWDTNKKLF.

A word on this clone: TCRdb assigns this DNA the protein of a much larger clone, which departs from its translation at residue 7; this likely reflects a read error, and the protein shown comes from translating the DNA. The chain carries TRGV9 and TRGJ1 or TRGJ2. Here the J gene came from matching the DNA to germline, since TCRdb omits it. V was pared by 4 bases and J by 10 bases, with 13 bases of the junction left unmatched. The V gene's germline CDR1 is GITISATS and CDR2 ISYDGTV (reference sequence). The CDR3 extends over 13 amino acids. The CDR3 region is CALWDPISSKKLF. DNA for the CDR3: TGTGCCTTGTGGGACCCCATATCTTCAAAGAAACTCTTT.

This clone came up many times. TCRdb records a much larger clone's protein for this DNA, with a difference at residue 6 that likely arises from a read error; the protein given is the translation of the DNA. The rearrangement uses TRGV9 and TRGJ1 or TRGJ2. The J gene was not available in TCRdb and was assigned here by matching the DNA to germline segments. This CDR3 has 14 amino acids. Germline V lookup: CDR1 GITISATS, CDR2 ISYDGTV (reference sequence). Trimming cost V 2 bases and J 7 bases; bases outside gene matches: 11. The CDR3 DNA reads as TGTGCCTTGTGGGAGGCCACGAAGGGGTATAAGAAACTCTTT. This encodes CALWEATKGYKKLF.

At least ten counts were recorded for this clone. A read error is the likely source, as a far larger clone sits one nucleotide away. Other DNA sequences of this sample code for an identical CDR3. The V segment is TRGV9, and no J call was made. The CDR3 has 15 amino acids. Germline CDR1 GITISATS, CDR2 ISYDGTV (reference sequence). DNA of the CDR3: TGTGCCTTGTACCTTTATTCTTCGAATTATTATAAGAAACTCTTC. This translates into CALYLYSSNYYKKLF.

The table lists this clone with many counts. The TCRdb protein comes from a much larger clone and disagrees with this DNA's translation at residue 6, likely due to a read error; the protein given here is derived from the DNA. This sequence joins TRGV9 and TRGJP. Germline V gives CDR1 GITISATS, CDR2 ISYDGTV (reference sequence). V lost 2 bases and J lost 4; bases outside the gene matches: 5. This CDR3 contains 17 residues. The CDR3 reads CALWEGSQELGKKIKVF. Here the CDR3 DNA reads TGTGCCTTGTGGGAGGGCTCTCAAGAGTTGGGCAAAAAAATCAAGGTATTT.

With regard to this clone: TCRdb records a much larger clone's protein for this DNA, with a difference at residue 7 that likely arises from a read error; the protein given is the translation of the DNA. This chain links TRGV5 with TRGJ1 or TRGJ2. TCRdb offers no J gene call, so here the DNA was matched to germline to obtain one. The CDR3 totals 11 residues. After removal of 3 bases from V and 12 bases from J, the junction contained 8 bases not matched to a gene. Germline lookup yields CDR1 VINAFY and CDR2 YDVSNSKD. The CDR3: CATWDRVTKLF. In DNA, the CDR3 is TGTGCCACCTGGGACCGAGTGACGAAACTCTTT.

Ten or more counts support this clone. The rearrangement joins TRGV8 to TRGJP2. From germline, CDR1 is VENAVY and CDR2 YDSYNSRV. With V trimmed by 0 bases and J by 9 bases, 4 bases remained unmatched. CDR3 length: 13 amino acids. The DNA of the CDR3 is TGTGCCACCTGGGATAGGCTTAATTGGATCAAGACGTTT. As protein: CATWDRLNWIKTF.

Notes on this clone: It is unclear where the CDR3 begins or ends on the DNA, so no DNA is shown, and the CDR3 is as TCRdb lists it. The V gene is TRGV3, but the J gene lacks a call. Germline CDR1 VTNTFY, CDR2 YDVSTARD (reference sequence). The CDR3 totals 33 residues, both ends included. CDR3 loop: CATWDRQGNYIRNSLAVEQHLVSQVSIGRIQHF.

This clone has at least ten counts. TCRdb records a much larger clone's protein for this DNA, with a difference at residue 3 that likely arises from a read error; the protein given is the translation of the DNA. The chain carries TRGV9 and TRGJ1 or TRGJ2. No J segment appears in TCRdb, so it was assigned here by matching the sequence to germline. Germline V gene data show CDR1 as GITISATS and CDR2 as ISYDGTV (reference sequence). The CDR3 is 15 residues long. The CDR3 DNA reads TGTGCCATGTGGGAGGTTCCCCGGAATTATTATAAGAAACTCTTT. This codes for CAMWEVPRNYYKKLF.

This clone came up many times. A far larger clone is one nucleotide away, so this likely arose from a read error. Other DNA sequences in the same sample also yield this CDR3. This rearrangement joins TRGV9 to TRGJP. TCRdb leaves out the J gene; it was filled in here by matching the DNA to germline. The CDR3 is 17 residues long. CDR1 is GITISATS and CDR2 is ISYDGTV in the germline V gene (reference sequence). Here the CDR3 reads CALWEVPQELGKKIKVF. The CDR3 DNA is TGTGCCTTGTGGGAGGTGCCTCAAGAGTTGGGCAAAAAGATCAAGGTATTT.

In its sample, this clone ranks as large (0.1 to 1%). The sample holds other DNA sequences that translate to the same CDR3. The rearrangement links TRGV9 to TRGJP1. CDR3 length equals 14 residues. V shed 3 bases, J shed 4 bases, and the junction held 5 bases outside the gene matches. Germline V gene data show CDR1 as GITISATS and CDR2 as ISYDGTV (reference sequence). This chain's CDR3 is CALWELGTGWFKIF. In nucleotides, the CDR3 is TGTGCCTTGTGGGAGTTAGGCACTGGTTGGTTCAAGATATTT.

A note on this clone: TCRdb assigns this DNA the protein of a much larger clone, which departs from its translation at residue 12; this likely reflects a read error, and the protein shown comes from translating the DNA. The chain recombines TRGV9 with TRGJP. Here the J gene came from matching the DNA to germline, since TCRdb omits it. This CDR3 is built from 17 residues. Germline CDR1 reads GITISATS; CDR2 reads ISYDGTV (reference sequence). CDR3 loop: CALWEVILELGEKIKVF. The CDR3 region has the DNA TGTGCCTTGTGGGAGGTGATTCTAGAGTTGGGCGAAAAAATCAAGGTATTT.

This clone was seen at least ten times. TCRdb assigns this DNA the protein of a much larger clone, which departs from its translation at residue 12; this likely reflects a read error, and the protein shown comes from translating the DNA. No J gene was named, though the V gene is TRGV9. CDR1 and CDR2 (germline): GITISATS, ISYDGTV (reference sequence). The CDR3 has 14 amino acids. The DNA of the CDR3 is TGTGCCTTGTGGGAAAAGTTGGGCAAAAAAATCAGGGTATTT. The encoded protein is CALWEKLGKKIRVF.

This clone was seen repeatedly, ten times or more. TCRdb pairs this DNA with a much larger clone's protein that differs at residue 14, likely a read error; the protein shown was translated from the DNA. This specimen includes other DNA sequences encoding the same CDR3. No J gene call was made, and the V gene is TRGV9. Looked up from germline, CDR1 is GITISATS and CDR2 is ISYDGTV (reference sequence). The CDR3 consists of 16 residues. CDR3 amino acids: CALWEVTELGKKIEVF. The CDR3 DNA reads TGTGCCTTGTGGGAGGTGACAGAGTTGGGCAAAAAAATCGAGGTATTT.

Notes on this clone: This sequence is one base from a far larger clone and is likely a read error. Other DNA sequences in the same sample also yield this CDR3. The rearrangement uses TRGV9 and TRGJ1 or TRGJ2. The J gene, left out of TCRdb, was set here by checking the DNA against germline. Trimming removed 5 bases from V and 0 bases from J; junction bases left unmatched: 16. Germline values: CDR1 GITISATS, CDR2 ISYDGTV (reference sequence). This CDR3 has 17 residues. CDR3 nucleotides: TGTGCCTTGTGGGTCACTTTAGCGGTCACGAATTATTATAAGAAACTCTTT. This translates into CALWVTLAVTNYYKKLF.

There are many counts of this clone. The protein recorded in TCRdb matches a much larger clone and deviates from this DNA's translation at residue 10, suggesting a read error; the protein here is obtained by translating the DNA. The V gene call reads TRGV9; no J gene was called. Germline CDR1 and CDR2: GITISATS and ISYDGTV (reference sequence). This CDR3 is 12 amino acids long. This CDR3 reads CALWEVKNKELF. CDR3 DNA: TGTGCCTTGTGGGAGGTAAAGAATAAGGAACTCTTT.

This clone was counted only a few times. The protein held in TCRdb is that of a much larger clone and does not match this DNA's translation at residue 16, likely because of a read error; the protein shown is translated from the DNA. The J gene is TRGJP, the V gene TRGV2. Germline matching of the DNA provided the J gene here, since TCRdb leaves it blank. Germline-derived CDR1 and CDR2 are EGSNGY and YDSYNSKV. The CDR3 length is 17 residues. Trimming cost V 2 bases and J 23 bases; bases outside gene matches: 24. The CDR3 protein is CATWDAERHTTGWFKVF. In DNA, the CDR3 is TGTGCCACCTGGGACGCCGAAAGACATACCACTGGTTGGTTCAAGGTATTT.

This clone was detected many times. The protein TCRdb gives is from a much larger clone and does not agree with this DNA's translation at residue 8, likely a read error; the protein shown here comes from the DNA. This sequence joins TRGV8 and TRGJ1 or TRGJ2. This CDR3 is 11 amino acids long. The V and J ends lost 4 bases and 16 bases, in that order; junction bases with no gene match: 13. Germline assignment: CDR1 VENAVY and CDR2 YDSYNSRV. The CDR3 protein is CATWDGPGKLF. CDR3 DNA sequence: TGTGCCACCTGGGACGGCCCAGGGAAGCTCTTT.

This clone occurred a few times. A read error is the likely source, as a far larger clone sits one nucleotide away. Other DNA sequences of this sample code for an identical CDR3. The V and J genes are TRGV9 and TRGJP. Since TCRdb gives no J gene, matching the DNA to germline was used here to assign it. CDR1 and CDR2 from the germline V gene are GITISATS and ISYDGTV (reference sequence). The CDR3 spans 18 residues. With V trimmed by 0 bases and J by 7 bases, 9 bases remained unmatched. The CDR3 DNA reads as TGTGCCTTGTGGGAGGTGCATTCGGGGGAGTTGGGCAAAAAAATCAAGGTATTT. This codes for CALWEVHSGELGKKIKVF.

This clone came up many times. A read error likely explains why the TCRdb protein, taken from a much larger clone, differs from this DNA's translation at residue 14; the protein shown is translated from the DNA. Other DNA sequences in the sample encode the same CDR3. A V gene of TRGV9 was called, but no J gene was assigned. The germline gives CDR1 GITISATS, CDR2 ISYDGTV (reference sequence). This CDR3 region has 16 residues. CDR3 DNA: TGTGCCTTGTGGGAGTCCCAAGAGTTGGGCAAAAAAATCGAGGTATTT. Translation: CALWESQELGKKIEVF.

By frequency in the sample, this clone is medium-sized (0.01 to 0.1%). Other DNA sequences in this specimen translate into the identical CDR3. The chain combines TRGV9 with TRGJP. Trimming took 0 bases from V and 6 from J; bases not matched to a gene: 5. CDR1 is GITISATS and CDR2 is ISYDGTV in the germline V gene (reference sequence). The CDR3 sequence is 17 residues long. The CDR3 region has the DNA TGTGCCTTGTGGGAGGTGAAGCCAGAGTTGGGCAAAAAAATCAAGGTATTT. Translation: CALWEVKPELGKKIKVF.

In the case of this clone: This likely traces to a read error, being one base from a far larger clone. This same CDR3 is encoded by further DNA sequences in the sample. The chain couples TRGV9 to TRGJ1 or TRGJ2. TCRdb does not report a J gene; here it was assigned by matching the DNA to germline references. CDR1 GITISATS and CDR2 ISYDGTV come from the germline V gene (reference sequence). The CDR3 is 17 amino acids. The CDR3 region is CALWVTLAVTNYYKKLF. The DNA for the CDR3 is TGCGCCTTGTGGGTTACTTTAGCGGTCACGAATTATTATAAGAAACTCTTT.

This clone was observed many times. The protein held in TCRdb is that of a much larger clone and does not match this DNA's translation at residue 17, likely because of a read error; the protein shown is translated from the DNA. The V and J genes are TRGV9 and TRGJP. The J gene, missing from TCRdb, was assigned here through DNA to germline matching. The CDR3 sequence is 20 residues long. Germline-derived CDR1 and CDR2 are GITISATS and ISYDGTV (reference sequence). The CDR3 DNA reads as TGTGCCTTGTGGGAGGTGGAGCAATGGGGCAAAAAGTTGGGCAAAAAAGTCAAGGTATTT. Protein sequence: CALWEVEQWGKKLGKKVKVF.